This is a list of T cell receptor beta chains from one sample in a study of cytomegalovirus exposure and HLA in healthy donors. Only in-frame clones appear in the TCRdb table, and some are missing; sequencing was by immunoSEQ multiplex PCR. The sample gives fewer than 250,000 clones, around 87% of which show up once; 2.6% is in the top ten. The sequencing input was PBMCs. Receptors originate from a man between 18 and 29 years old in good health and CMV-seronegative. CDR3s include the opening cysteine and the closing phenylalanine or tryptophan. A D gene is named only where the DNA matches it firmly. The listing skips clone size in some rows; elsewhere it reads once, few, many or a size class.

few	TRBV7-9	TRBJ2-7	TRBD1	TGTGCCGGGACCGGGACAGGGGGCTACGAGCAGTACTTC	CAGTGTGGYEQYF
NA	TRBV28	TRBJ1-2	NA	TGTGCCAGCATCCCCGGTTTCGGCTATGGCTACACCTTC	CASIPGFGYGYTF
NA	TRBV10-3	TRBJ1-1	NA	TGTGCCATCGCCTCAGATGGGGGGGCGCGGGACACTGAAGCTTTCTTT	CAIASDGGARDTEAFF
few	TRBV7-2	TRBJ2-2	NA	TGTGCCAGCAGCTCCCTTCTCCGAGGGGGAATCGGAACCGGGGAGCTGTTTTTT	CASSSLLRGGIGTGELFF
NA	TRBV7-2	TRBJ2-3	TRBD2	TGTGCCAGCAGCCCTTTTAGCGGGAGAGGAACAGATACGCAGTATTTT	CASSPFSGRGTDTQYF
once	TRBV28	TRBJ1-2	NA	TGTGCCAGCAGTTCCGGCCCGACAGCTAACTATGGCTACACCTTC	CASSSGPTANYGYTF
NA	TRBV29-1	TRBJ1-2	NA	TGCCGCGTGGGGGGGTCCCAGGGAGGGGTCTATGGCTACACCTTC	CRVGGSQGGVYGYTF
NA	TRBV15	TRBJ2-2	TRBD2	TGTGCCACCAGCAGAGGTGGCCTTAGCGGGCCAACAAACACCGGGGAGCTGTTTTTT	CATSRGGLSGPTNTGELFF
NA	TRBV11-2	TRBJ1-6	TRBD1	TGTGCCAGCAGCCCGATGGGACAGGGTCGTTCACCCCTCCACTTT	CASSPMGQGRSPLHF
few	TRBV4-3	TRBJ1-5	NA	TGCGCCAGCAGCCAAGATCAGGGTCAGCCCCAGCATTTT	CASSQDQGQPQHF
NA	TRBV19	TRBJ2-3	TRBD1	TGTGCCAGTAGTGGGGGGACAGGGACAGATACGCAGTATTTT	CASSGGTGTDTQYF